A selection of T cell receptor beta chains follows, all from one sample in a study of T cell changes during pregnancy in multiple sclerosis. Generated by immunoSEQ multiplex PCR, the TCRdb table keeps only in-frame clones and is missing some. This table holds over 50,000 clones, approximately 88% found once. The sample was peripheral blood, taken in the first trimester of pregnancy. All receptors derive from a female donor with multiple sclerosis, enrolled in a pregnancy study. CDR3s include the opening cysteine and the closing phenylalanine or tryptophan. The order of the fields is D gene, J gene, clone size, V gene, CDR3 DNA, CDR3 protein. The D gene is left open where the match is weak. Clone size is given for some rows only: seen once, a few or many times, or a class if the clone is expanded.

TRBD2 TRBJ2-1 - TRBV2 TGTGCCAGCAAATCTTCTAGCGGGATCAACAATGAGCAGTTCTTC CASKSSSGINNEQFF
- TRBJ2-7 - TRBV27 TGTGCCAGCAGTTTAAGACAGGGCGTAGGGGGGGAGCAGTACTTC CASSLRQGVGGEQYF
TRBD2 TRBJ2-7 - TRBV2 TGTGCCAGCAGATCCTCTAGCGGGAGTGCCAACGAGCAGTACTTC CASRSSSGSANEQYF
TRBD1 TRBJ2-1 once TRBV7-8 TGTGCCAGCAGCCGCCCCCGGGGACAGGCGGGGAATGAGCAGTTCTTC CASSRPRGQAGNEQFF
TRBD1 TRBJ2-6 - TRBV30 TGTGCCTGTTCCCGGACAGGGAAAGTGGGGGCCAACGTCCTGACTTTC CACSRTGKVGANVLTF
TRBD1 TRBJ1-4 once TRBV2 TGTGCCAGCAGTAACCCCGGGACAGGGGGAACTAATGAAAAACTGTTTTTT CASSNPGTGGTNEKLFF
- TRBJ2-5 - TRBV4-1 TGCGCCAGCAGCCAAGATGACAGCCAAGAGACCCAGTACTTC CASSQDDSQETQYF
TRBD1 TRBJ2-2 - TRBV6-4 TGTGCCAGCAGTACTACAGGGGAACGCGGGGAGCTGTTTTTT CASSTTGERGELFF
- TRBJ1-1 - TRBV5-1 TGCGCCAGCGGATTGGGGGGCGCGGACACTGAAGCTTTCTTT CASGLGGADTEAFF
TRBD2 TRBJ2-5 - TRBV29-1 TGCAGCGTTTGGATGACTAGCGGGAGGGGTGGAGAGACCCAGTACTTC CSVWMTSGRGGETQYF
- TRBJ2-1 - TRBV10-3 TGTGCCATCAGTGAGTCTAGCCATGAGCAGTTCTTC CAISESSHEQFF
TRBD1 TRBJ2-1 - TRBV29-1 TGCAGCGTTGATTGGGGACAGGGGTTGGATGAGCAGTTCTTC CSVDWGQGLDEQFF
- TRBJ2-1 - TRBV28 TGTGCCAGCAGTTTGAGCTCCTACAATGAGCAGTTCTTC CASSLSSYNEQFF
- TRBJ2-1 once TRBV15 TGTGCCACCAGCAGACCCCAGGACAGAAATAATGAGCAGTTCTTC CATSRPQDRNNEQFF
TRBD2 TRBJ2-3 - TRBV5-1 TGCGCCACCAACCTAGCGGGAGAGAGCACAGATACGCAGTATTTT CATNLAGESTDTQYF
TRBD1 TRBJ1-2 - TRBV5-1 TGCGCCAGCAGCTTGGTAGGACAGGAGTATGGCTACACCTTC CASSLVGQEYGYTF
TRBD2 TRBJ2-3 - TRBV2 TGTGCCAGCAGGAGGGGTGGACTAGCGGTCACAGATACGCAGTATTTT CASRRGGLAVTDTQYF
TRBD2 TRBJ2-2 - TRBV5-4 TGTGCCAGCAGCCGATCCGTAGCGGGAGGAAAGACCGGGGAGCTGTTTTTT CASSRSVAGGKTGELFF
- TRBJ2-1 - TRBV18 TGTGCCAGCTCACCTCCAGGTAGAGCAAACAATGAGCAGTTCTTC CASSPPGRANNEQFF
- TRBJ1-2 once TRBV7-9 TGTGCCAGCAGCTCGGGGGGGCCCAACTATGGCTACACCTTC CASSSGGPNYGYTF
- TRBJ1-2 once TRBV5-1 TGCGCCAGCAGCTTGGAAGGTTCGGGTTACGGCTACACCTTC CASSLEGSGYGYTF
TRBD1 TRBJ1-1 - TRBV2 TGTGCCAGCAGTCCCAGGGGACAGGGATCCACTGAAGCTTTCTTT CASSPRGQGSTEAFF
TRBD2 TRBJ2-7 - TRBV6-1 TGTGCCAGCAGTTCGACTAGCGGGAGTCCGGAGCAGTACTTC CASSSTSGSPEQYF
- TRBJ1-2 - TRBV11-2 TGTGCCAGCAGCTCTAAAGGACAGTTGGGAGACTATGGCTACACCTTC CASSSKGQLGDYGYTF
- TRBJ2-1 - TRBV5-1 TGCGCCAGCAGCCGACTCGGGACAAACAATGAGCAGTTCTTC CASSRLGTNNEQFF
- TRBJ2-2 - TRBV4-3 TGCGCCAGCAGCCAAGATTGGACACAGAACACCGGGGAGCTGTTTTTT CASSQDWTQNTGELFF
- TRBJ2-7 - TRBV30 TGTGCCTGGAGTTTTTCCCTTCACGAGCAGTACTTC CAWSFSLHEQYF
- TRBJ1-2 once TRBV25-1 TGTGCCAGCAGTGAATTTGCGGCTCCCGATGGCTACACCTTC CASSEFAAPDGYTF
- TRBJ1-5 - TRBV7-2 TGTGCCAGCACCCAAAACTTGGGGCCGGATCAGCCCCAGCATTTT CASTQNLGPDQPQHF
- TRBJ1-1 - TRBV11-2 TGTGCCAGCAGCTCCGGGGGTCGGAAAAACACTGAAGCTTTCTTT CASSSGGRKNTEAFF
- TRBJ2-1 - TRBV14 TGTGCCAGCAGCCAAGAACGAGGGTCTAGCTGGGGCAATGAGCAGTTCTTC CASSQERGSSWGNEQFF
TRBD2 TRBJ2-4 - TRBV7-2 TGTGCCAGCAGCTCGGGGACTAGCGGGAGGGCAAACATTCAGTACTTC CASSSGTSGRANIQYF
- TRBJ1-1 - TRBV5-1 TGCGCCAGCAGCCCCCAGTTTAACACTGAAGCTTTCTTT CASSPQFNTEAFF
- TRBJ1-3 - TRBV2 TGTGCCAGCAGTGAAGCCCGGGGTACCTCTGGAAACACCATATATTTT CASSEARGTSGNTIYF
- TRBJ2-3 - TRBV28 TGTGCCAGCAGTTTGGAGGCAGGAAGCACAGATACGCAGTATTTT CASSLEAGSTDTQYF
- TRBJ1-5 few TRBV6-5 TGTGCCAGCCTTCAGCCCCAGCATTTT CASLQPQHF
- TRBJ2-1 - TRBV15 TGTGCCATAGGGTACGCAAGACAGTCGAATTTCAATGAGCAGTTCTTC CAIGYARQSNFNEQFF
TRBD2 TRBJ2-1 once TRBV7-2 TGTGCCAGCAGTACCGGACTAGCGGGTTACAATGAGCAGTTCTTC CASSTGLAGYNEQFF
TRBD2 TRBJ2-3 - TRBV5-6 TGTGCCAGCAGCCCACCTCTGGGAGCGGGAGGATCAGATACGCAGTATTTT CASSPPLGAGGSDTQYF
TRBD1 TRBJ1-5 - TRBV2 TGTGCCAGCAGCGGACAGGTCGACCAGCCCCAGCATTTT CASSGQVDQPQHF
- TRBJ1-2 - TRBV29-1 TGCAGCGTGACAACAGGGTTGGACACCTTC CSVTTGLDTF
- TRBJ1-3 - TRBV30 TGTGCCTGGAGCTTACAGGGAAACACCATATATTTT CAWSLQGNTIYF
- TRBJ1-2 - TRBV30 TGTGCCTGGAGCGATGCGTCGGCAGGATACTATGGCTACACCTTC CAWSDASAGYYGYTF
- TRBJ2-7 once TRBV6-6 TGTGCCAGCAGTCCGGGGGACAGACCTTACGAGGAGTACTTC CASSPGDRPYEEYF
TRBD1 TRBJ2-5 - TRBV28 TGTGCCAGCAGTTTATATTCAGGGGGCGCGAAAGAGACCCAGTACTTC CASSLYSGGAKETQYF
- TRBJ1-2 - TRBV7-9 TGTGCCAGCAGCTCCCAGGGGCTCGGCTACACCTTC CASSSQGLGYTF
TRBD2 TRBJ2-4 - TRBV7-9 TGTGCCAGCAGCGGACTAGCGGGAGGACGAGTAGCCAAAAACATTCAGTACTTC CASSGLAGGRVAKNIQYF
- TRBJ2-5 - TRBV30 TGTGCCTGGAGGGGGGCGAGCCCCGAGACCCAGTACTTC CAWRGASPETQYF
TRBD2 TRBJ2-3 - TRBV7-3 TGTGCCAGCAGCTCGGGACTAGTGACAGATACGCAGTATTTT CASSSGLVTDTQYF
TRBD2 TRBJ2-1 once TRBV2 TGTGCCAGCACCTTGGGACTAGCGGGAGTCAATGAGCAGTTCTTC CASTLGLAGVNEQFF
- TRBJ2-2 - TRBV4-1 TGCGCCAGCAGCCAACTCGGAGGATCCGGGGAGCTGTTTTTT CASSQLGGSGELFF
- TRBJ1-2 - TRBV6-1 TGTGCCAGCAGTGAATGGGGACATGGGGCGTCGAGCTACACCTTC CASSEWGHGASSYTF
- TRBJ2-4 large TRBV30 TGTGCCTGCCTAGACAGGAGCAAAAACATTCAGTACTTC CACLDRSKNIQYF
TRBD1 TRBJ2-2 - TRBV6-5 TGTGCCAGCACCAGGGGGACAGGGGCGGGCGGGGAGCTGTTTTTT CASTRGTGAGGELFF